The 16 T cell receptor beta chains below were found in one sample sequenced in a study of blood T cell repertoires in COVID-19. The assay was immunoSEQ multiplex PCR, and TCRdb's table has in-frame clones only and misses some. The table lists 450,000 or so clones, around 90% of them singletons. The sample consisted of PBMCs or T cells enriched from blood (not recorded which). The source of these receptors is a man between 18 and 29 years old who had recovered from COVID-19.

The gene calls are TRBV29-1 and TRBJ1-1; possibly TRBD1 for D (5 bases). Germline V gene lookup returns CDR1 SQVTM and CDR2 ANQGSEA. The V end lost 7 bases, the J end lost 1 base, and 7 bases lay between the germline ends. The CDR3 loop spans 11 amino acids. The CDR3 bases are TGCAGCGGACAGCGGAACACTGAAGCTTTCTTT. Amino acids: CSGQRNTEAFF.

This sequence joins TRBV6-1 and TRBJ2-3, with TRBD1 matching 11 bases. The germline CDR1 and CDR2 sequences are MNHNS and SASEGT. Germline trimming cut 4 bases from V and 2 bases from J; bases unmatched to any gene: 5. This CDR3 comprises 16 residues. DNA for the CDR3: TGTGCCAGCAGTGGGGGGACAGGGGGTCCCACAGATACGCAGTATTTT. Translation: CASSGGTGGPTDTQYF.

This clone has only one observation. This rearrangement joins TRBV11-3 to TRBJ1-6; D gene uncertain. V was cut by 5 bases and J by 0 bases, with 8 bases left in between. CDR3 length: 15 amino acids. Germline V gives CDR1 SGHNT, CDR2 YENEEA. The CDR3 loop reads CASSPQVSYNSPLHF. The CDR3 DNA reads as TGTGCCAGCAGCCCCCAGGTCTCCTATAATTCACCCCTCCACTTT.

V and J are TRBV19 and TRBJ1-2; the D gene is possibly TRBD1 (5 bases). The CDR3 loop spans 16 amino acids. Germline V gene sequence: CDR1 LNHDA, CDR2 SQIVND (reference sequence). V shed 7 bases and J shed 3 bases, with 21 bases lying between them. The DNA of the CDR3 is TGTGCCAGTACGTTCAGAGGGGCGGGAGATGACTATGGCTACACCTTC. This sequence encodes CASTFRGAGDDYGYTF.

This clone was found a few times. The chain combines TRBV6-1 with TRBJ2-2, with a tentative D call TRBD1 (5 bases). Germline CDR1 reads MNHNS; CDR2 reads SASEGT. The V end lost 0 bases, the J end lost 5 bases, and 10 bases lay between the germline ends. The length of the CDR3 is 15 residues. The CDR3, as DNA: TGTGCCAGCAGTGAAGCTGGGGCGACGACCGGGGAGCTGTTTTTT. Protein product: CASSEAGATTGELFF.

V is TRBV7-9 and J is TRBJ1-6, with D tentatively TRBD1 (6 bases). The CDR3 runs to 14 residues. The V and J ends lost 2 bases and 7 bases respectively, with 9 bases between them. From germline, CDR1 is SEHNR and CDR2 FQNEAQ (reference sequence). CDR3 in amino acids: CASSLQGQNSPLHF. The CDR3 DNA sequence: TGTGCCAGCAGCTTACAGGGGCAGAATTCACCCCTCCACTTT.

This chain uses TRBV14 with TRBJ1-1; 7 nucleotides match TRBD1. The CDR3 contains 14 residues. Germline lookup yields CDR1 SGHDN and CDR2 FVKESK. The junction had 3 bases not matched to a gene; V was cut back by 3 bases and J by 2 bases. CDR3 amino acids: CASSHRDSNTEAFF. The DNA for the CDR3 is TGTGCCAGCAGCCACAGGGACAGTAACACTGAAGCTTTCTTT. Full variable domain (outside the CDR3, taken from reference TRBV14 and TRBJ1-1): EAGVTQFPSHSVIEKGQTVTLRCDPISGHDNLYWYRRVMGKEIKFLLHFVKESKQDESGMPNNRFLAERTGGTYSTLKVQPAELEDSGVYFCASSHRDSNTEAFFGQGTRLTVV.

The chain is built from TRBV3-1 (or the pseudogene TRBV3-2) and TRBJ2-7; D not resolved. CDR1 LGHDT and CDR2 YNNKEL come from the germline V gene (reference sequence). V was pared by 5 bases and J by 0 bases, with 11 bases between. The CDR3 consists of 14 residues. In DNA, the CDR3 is TGTGCCAGCAGCGTTGGCCCTGACTCCTACGAGCAGTACTTC. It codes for CASSVGPDSYEQYF.

The CDR3 here is CASSSYEGYTF. The CDR3 DNA reads as TGTGCCAGCAGCTCGTATGAGGGCTACACCTTC. The gene calls are TRBV7-9 and TRBJ1-2; no firm D call. From germline, CDR1 is SEHNR and CDR2 FQNEAQ (reference sequence). Between the trimmed V and J ends, which lost 4 bases and 8 bases, there was a span of 8 bases. The CDR3 has 11 residues.

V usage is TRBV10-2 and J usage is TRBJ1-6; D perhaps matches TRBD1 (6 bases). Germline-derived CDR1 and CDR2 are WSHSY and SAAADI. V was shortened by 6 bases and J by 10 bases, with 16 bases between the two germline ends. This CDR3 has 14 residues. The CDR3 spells CASRYTGSRSPLHF. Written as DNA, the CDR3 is TGCGCCAGCAGGTATACAGGGTCTCGCTCACCCCTCCACTTT.

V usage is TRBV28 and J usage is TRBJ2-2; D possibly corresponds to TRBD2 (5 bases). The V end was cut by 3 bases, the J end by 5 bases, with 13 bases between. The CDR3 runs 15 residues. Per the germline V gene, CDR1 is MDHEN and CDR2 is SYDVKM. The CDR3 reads CASSFTGKETGELFF. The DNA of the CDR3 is TGTGCCAGCAGTTTTACGGGGAAGGAGACCGGGGAGCTGTTTTTT.

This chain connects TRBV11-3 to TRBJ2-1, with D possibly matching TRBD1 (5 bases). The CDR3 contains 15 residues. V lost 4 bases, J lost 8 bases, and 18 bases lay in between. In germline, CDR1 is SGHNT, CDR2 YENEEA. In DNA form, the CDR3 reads TGTGCCAGCAGCTCTCAGATATCAGGGTACGATGAGCAGTTCTTC. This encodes CASSSQISGYDEQFF.

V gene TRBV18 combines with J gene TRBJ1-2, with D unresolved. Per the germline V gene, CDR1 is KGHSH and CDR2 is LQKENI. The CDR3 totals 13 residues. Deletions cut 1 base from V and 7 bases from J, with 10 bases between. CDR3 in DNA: TGTGCCAGCTCACCACGTACAGAGGGTGGCTACACCTTC. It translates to CASSPRTEGGYTF.

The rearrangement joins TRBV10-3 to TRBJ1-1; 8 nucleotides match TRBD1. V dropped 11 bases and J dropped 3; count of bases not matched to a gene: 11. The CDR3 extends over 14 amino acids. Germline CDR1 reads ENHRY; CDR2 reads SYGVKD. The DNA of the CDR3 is TGTGCCGTTGGGCAGGGGGCTTCGGACACTGAAGCTTTCTTT. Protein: CAVGQGASDTEAFF.

CDR3 loop: CASSPTGQGPSYNEQFF. CDR3 coding DNA: TGTGCCAGCTCACCGACAGGACAGGGGCCCTCCTACAATGAGCAGTTCTTC. The chain employs TRBV18 and TRBJ2-1; 9 bases align to TRBD1. Per the germline V gene, CDR1 is KGHSH and CDR2 is LQKENI. J lost 0 bases, V lost 3 bases, and 6 bases had no gene match. The CDR3 sequence is 17 residues long.

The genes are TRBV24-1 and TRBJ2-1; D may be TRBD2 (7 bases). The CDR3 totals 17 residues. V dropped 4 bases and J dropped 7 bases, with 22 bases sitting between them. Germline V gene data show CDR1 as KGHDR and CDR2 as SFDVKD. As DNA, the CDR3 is TGTGCCACCAGTGACTCGCCAGGGAGGGGGAGGTGGAATGAGCAGTTCTTC. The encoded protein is CATSDSPGRGRWNEQFF.